This T cell receptor beta chain was identified during a study of blood T cell repertoires in COVID-19. On the study more broadly: From the United States, Italy and Spain came samples of acute and convalescent COVID-19. From T cells, B-cell-depleted T cells, or PBMCs came the material, which was cDNA or gDNA.

In the authors' workflow: Amplification of reference gene primers was used by the study to estimate nucleated cell counts. Libraries were prepared by immunoSEQ multiplex PCR; TCRdb keeps only in-frame clonotypes and omits some of them. For V, J and clone size, that table is used; D and trimming come from the DNA. The sample yields 55,000 to 70,000 clones, roughly 86% seen once. The CDR3 covers 17 residues. Germline V gene lookup returns CDR1 SGDLS and CDR2 YYNGEE. V shed 4 bases, J shed 4 bases, and the junction held 14 bases outside the gene matches. The sample was peripheral blood. The origin of this receptor is a man between 60 and 75 years old with acute or convalescent COVID-19. The V gene is TRBV9, the J gene TRBJ2-5; 9 bases map to TRBD1. DNA for the CDR3: TGTGCCAGCAGCACCCGGGGACAGGGATCCCTCCCAGAGACCCAGTACTTC. Protein: CASSTRGQGSLPETQYF.